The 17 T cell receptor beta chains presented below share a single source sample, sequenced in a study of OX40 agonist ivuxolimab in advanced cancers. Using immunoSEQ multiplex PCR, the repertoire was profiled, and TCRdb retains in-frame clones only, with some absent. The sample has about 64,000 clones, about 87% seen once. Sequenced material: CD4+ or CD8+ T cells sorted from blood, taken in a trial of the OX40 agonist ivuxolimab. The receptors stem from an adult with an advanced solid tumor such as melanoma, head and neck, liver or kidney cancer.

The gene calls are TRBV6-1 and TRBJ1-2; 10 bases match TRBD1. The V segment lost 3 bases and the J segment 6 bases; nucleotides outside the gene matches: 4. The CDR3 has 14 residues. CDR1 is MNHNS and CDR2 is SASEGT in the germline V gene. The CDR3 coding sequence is TGTGCCAGCAGTGACCGACAGGGGGCTGATGGCTACACCTTC. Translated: CASSDRQGADGYTF.

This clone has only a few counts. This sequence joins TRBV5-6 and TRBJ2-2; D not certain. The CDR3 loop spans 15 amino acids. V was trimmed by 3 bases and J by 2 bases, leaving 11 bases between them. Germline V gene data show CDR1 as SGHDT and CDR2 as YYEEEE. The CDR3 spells CASSWYGPNTGELFF. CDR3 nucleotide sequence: TGTGCCAGCAGCTGGTATGGACCAAACACCGGGGAGCTGTTTTTT.

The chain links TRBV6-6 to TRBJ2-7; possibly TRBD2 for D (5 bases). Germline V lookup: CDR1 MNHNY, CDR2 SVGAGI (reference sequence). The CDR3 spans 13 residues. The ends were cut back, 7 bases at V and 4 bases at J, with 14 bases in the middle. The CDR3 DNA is TGTGCCAGCAAAAACGCGGAGGAGTACGAGCAGTACTTC. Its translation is CASKNAEEYEQYF.

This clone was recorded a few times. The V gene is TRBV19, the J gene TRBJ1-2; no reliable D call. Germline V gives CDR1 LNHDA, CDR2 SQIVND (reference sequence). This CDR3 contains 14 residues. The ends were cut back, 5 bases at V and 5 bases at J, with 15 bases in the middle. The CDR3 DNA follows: TGTGCCAGTAGTCCCCCCGGACGGCCGTATGGCTACACCTTC. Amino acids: CASSPPGRPYGYTF.

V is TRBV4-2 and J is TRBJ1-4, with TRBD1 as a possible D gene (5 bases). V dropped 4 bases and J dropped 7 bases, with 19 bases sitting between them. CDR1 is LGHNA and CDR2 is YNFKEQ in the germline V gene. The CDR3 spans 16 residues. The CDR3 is CASSPLGGGSSEKLFF. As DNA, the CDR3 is TGTGCCAGCAGCCCCTTAGGTGGGGGGAGTAGTGAAAAACTGTTTTTT.

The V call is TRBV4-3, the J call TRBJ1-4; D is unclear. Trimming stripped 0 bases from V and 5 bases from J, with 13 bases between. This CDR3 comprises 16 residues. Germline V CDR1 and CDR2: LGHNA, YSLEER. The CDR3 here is CASSQDLVARNEKLFF. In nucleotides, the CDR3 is TGCGCCAGCAGCCAAGATTTGGTGGCAAGAAATGAAAAACTGTTTTTT.

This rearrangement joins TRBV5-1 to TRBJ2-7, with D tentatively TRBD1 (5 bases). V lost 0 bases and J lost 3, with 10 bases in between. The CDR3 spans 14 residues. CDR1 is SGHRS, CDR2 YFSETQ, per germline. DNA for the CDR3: TGCGCCAGCAGCTTGGCCAGGGCCGGCTACGAGCAGTACTTC. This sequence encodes CASSLARAGYEQYF.

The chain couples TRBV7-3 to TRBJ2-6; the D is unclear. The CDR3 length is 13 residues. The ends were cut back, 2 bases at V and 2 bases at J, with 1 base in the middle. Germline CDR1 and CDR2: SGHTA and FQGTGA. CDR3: CASSLAGANVLTF. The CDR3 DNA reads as TGTGCCAGCAGCTTAGCTGGGGCCAACGTCCTGACTTTC.

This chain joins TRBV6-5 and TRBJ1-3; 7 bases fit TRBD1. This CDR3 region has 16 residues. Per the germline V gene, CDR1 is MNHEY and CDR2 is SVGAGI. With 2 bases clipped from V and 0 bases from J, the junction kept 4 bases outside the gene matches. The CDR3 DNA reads TGTGCCAGCAGTTACACCCACAGGGGCTCTGGAAACACCATATATTTT. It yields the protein CASSYTHRGSGNTIYF.

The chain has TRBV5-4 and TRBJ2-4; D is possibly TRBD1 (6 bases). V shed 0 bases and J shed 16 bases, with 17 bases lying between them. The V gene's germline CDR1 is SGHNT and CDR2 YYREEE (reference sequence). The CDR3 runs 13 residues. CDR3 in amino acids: CASSLDRERDNYF. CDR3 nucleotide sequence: TGTGCCAGCAGCTTGGACAGGGAAAGGGACAATTACTTC. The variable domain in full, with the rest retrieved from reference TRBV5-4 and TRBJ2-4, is ETGVTQSPTHLIKTRGQQVTLRCSSQSGHNTVSWYQQALGQGPQFIFQYYREEENGRGNFPPRFSGLQFPNYSSELNVNALELDDSALYLCASSLDRERDNYFGAGTRLSVL.

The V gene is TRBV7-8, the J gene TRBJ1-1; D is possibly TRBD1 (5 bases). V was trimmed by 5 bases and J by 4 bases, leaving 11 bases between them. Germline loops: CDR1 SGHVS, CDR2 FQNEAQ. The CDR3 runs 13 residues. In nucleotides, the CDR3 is TGTGCCAGCAGCCACGGACACACCACTGAAGCTTTCTTT. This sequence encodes CASSHGHTTEAFF.

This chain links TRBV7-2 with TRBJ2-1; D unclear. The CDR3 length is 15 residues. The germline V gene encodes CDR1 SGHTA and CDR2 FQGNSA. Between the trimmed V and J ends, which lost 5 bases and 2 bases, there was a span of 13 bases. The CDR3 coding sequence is TGTGCCAGCAGCAGCAGACTCCCCCCCTACAATGAGCAGTTCTTC. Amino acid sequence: CASSSRLPPYNEQFF.

DNA for the CDR3: TGTGCCAGCAGCGTAGGGCTAGCGGGAGGGGTCGGGGAGCTGTTTTTT. Amino acid sequence: CASSVGLAGGVGELFF. This chain links TRBV9 with TRBJ2-2, with 12 bases aligning to TRBD2. Germline CDR1 SGDLS, CDR2 YYNGEE. This CDR3 is built from 16 residues. After removal of 0 bases from V and 7 bases from J, the junction contained 4 bases not matched to a gene. Using reference TRBV9 and TRBJ2-2 for the parts outside the CDR3, the full variable domain is DSGVTQTPKHLITATGQRVTLRCSPRSGDLSVYWYQQSLDQGLQFLIQYYNGEERAKGNILERFSAQQFPDLHSELNLSSLELGDSALYFCASSVGLAGGVGELFFGEGSRLTVL.

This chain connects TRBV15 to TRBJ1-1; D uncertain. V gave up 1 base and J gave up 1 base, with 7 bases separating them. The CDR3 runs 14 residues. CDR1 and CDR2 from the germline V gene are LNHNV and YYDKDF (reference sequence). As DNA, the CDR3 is TGTGCCACCAGCAGAGTTGAGGCGAACACTGAAGCTTTCTTT. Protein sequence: CATSRVEANTEAFF.

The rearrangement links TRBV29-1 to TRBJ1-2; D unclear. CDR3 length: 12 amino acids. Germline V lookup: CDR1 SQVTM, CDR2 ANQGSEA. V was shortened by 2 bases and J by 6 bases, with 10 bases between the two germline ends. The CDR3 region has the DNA TGCAGCGTTGAAACCAACGGGGATGGCTACACCTTC. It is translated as CSVETNGDGYTF.

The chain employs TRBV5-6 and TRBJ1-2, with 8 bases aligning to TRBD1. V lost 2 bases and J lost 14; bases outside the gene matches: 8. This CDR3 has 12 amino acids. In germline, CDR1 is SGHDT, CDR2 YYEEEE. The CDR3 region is CASSLRTGQETF. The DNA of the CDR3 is TGTGCCAGCAGCTTACGGACAGGGCAAGAAACCTTC. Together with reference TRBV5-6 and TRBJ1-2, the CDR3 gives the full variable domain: DAGVTQSPTHLIKTRGQQVTLRCSPKSGHDTVSWYQQALGQGPQFIFQYYEEEERQRGNFPDRFSGHQFPNYSSELNVNALLLGDSALYLCASSLRTGQETFGSGTRLTVV.

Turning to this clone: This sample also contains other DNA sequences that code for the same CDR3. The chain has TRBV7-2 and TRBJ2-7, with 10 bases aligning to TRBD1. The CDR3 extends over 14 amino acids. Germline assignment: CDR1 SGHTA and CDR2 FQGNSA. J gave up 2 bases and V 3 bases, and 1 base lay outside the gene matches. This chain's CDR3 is CASSLGQGTYEQYF. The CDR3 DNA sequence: TGTGCCAGCAGCTTGGGACAGGGGACCTACGAGCAGTACTTC.